What follows are 22 T cell receptor beta chains derived from one specimen sequenced in a study of blood T cell repertoires in COVID-19. This table comes from immunoSEQ multiplex PCR, and its TCRdb copy is limited to in-frame clones, with some not included. The table includes over 50,000 clones, 87% detected once. Sequenced material: peripheral blood. These receptors were collected from a man aged 55 to 70 with acute or convalescent COVID-19.

CDR3 sequence reads: CASSLGTGNQPQHF. CDR3 coding DNA: TGTGCCAGCAGCTTAGGGACAGGGAATCAGCCCCAGCATTTT. The chain links TRBV7-2 to TRBJ1-5; TRBD1 agrees at 8 bases. This CDR3 comprises 14 residues. The germline V gene encodes CDR1 SGHTA and CDR2 FQGNSA. V dropped 1 base and J dropped 4; count of bases not matched to a gene: 0.

For this clone: At one end the junction does not follow the germline gene, possibly because of a read error. The chain couples TRBV6-5 to TRBJ2-7; the match to TRBD2 covers 9 bases. The CDR3 has 12 amino acids. CDR1 is MNHEY and CDR2 is SVGAGI in the germline V gene. The CDR3 here is CASRSTSGPQHF. Written as DNA, the CDR3 is TGTGCCAGCAGGTCGACTAGCGGACCACAGCATTTC.

The CDR3 coding sequence is TGTGCCAGCAGCCCTTGGACAGGGGGCGTCTATGGCTACACCTTC. Encoded protein: CASSPWTGGVYGYTF. The V and J genes are TRBV9 and TRBJ1-2; TRBD1 agrees at 11 bases. The CDR3 has 15 residues. The trim removed 4 bases at V and 4 bases at J, leaving 6 bases unmatched. In germline, CDR1 is SGDLS, CDR2 YYNGEE. Full variable domain (outside the CDR3, taken from reference TRBV9 and TRBJ1-2): DSGVTQTPKHLITATGQRVTLRCSPRSGDLSVYWYQQSLDQGLQFLIQYYNGEERAKGNILERFSAQQFPDLHSELNLSSLELGDSALYFCASSPWTGGVYGYTFGSGTRLTVV.

This chain connects TRBV7-2 to TRBJ1-3; D is ambiguous. Germline CDR1 SGHTA, CDR2 FQGNSA. Trimming took off 0 bases at V and 3 bases at J, with 12 bases between the two ends. The CDR3 covers 16 residues. The CDR3 protein is CASSLARGSLGNTIYF. The CDR3 DNA reads as TGTGCCAGCAGCTTAGCGCGAGGTTCTCTTGGAAACACCATATATTTT. Drawing the rest from reference TRBV7-2 and TRBJ1-3, the complete variable domain is GAGVSQSPSNKVTEKGKDVELRCDPISGHTALYWYRQSLGQGLEFLIYFQGNSAPDKSGLPSDRFSAERTGGSVSTLTIQRTQQEDSAVYLCASSLARGSLGNTIYFGEGSWLTVV.

The V call is TRBV5-4, the J call TRBJ1-2; 8 nucleotides line up with TRBD1. Germline V gene lookup returns CDR1 SGHNT and CDR2 YYREEE (reference sequence). This CDR3 contains 14 residues. V shed 4 bases and J 7 bases; nucleotides not matched to a gene: 9. DNA for the CDR3: TGTGCCAGCAGCAATTCTCAGGGGGCGCTTGGCTACACCTTC. Its protein is CASSNSQGALGYTF. The full variable domain, completed using reference TRBV5-4 and TRBJ1-2, is ETGVTQSPTHLIKTRGQQVTLRCSSQSGHNTVSWYQQALGQGPQFIFQYYREEENGRGNFPPRFSGLQFPNYSSELNVNALELDDSALYLCASSNSQGALGYTFGSGTRLTVV.

The chain couples TRBV30 to TRBJ2-7; D is ambiguous. The germline V gene encodes CDR1 GTSNPN and CDR2 SVGIG (reference sequence). The V end was cut by 3 bases, the J end by 0 bases, with 3 bases between. The CDR3 sequence is 11 residues long. CDR3 in amino acids: CAWSISYEQYF. As DNA, the CDR3 is TGTGCCTGGAGCATCTCCTACGAGCAGTACTTC.

The chain is built from TRBV6-6 and TRBJ1-5; tentative D call: TRBD1 (6 bases). Trimming cost V 7 bases and J 0 bases, with 16 bases left between them. This CDR3 is built from 16 residues. Per germline, CDR1 MNHNY and CDR2 SVGAGI (reference sequence). The CDR3 nucleotides read TGTGCCAGCACCAAGGGGACATTTTATAGCAATCAGCCCCAGCATTTT. Translation: CASTKGTFYSNQPQHF.

This sequence joins TRBV19 and TRBJ1-2; 7 bases are a match to TRBD1. Germline V gives CDR1 LNHDA, CDR2 SQIVND (reference sequence). V shed 5 bases, J shed 8 bases, and the junction held 11 bases outside the gene matches. There are 14 residues in the CDR3. The CDR3 DNA sequence: TGTGCCAGTAGTCCAATGGGGGAAGGGGGCGGCTACACCTTC. Amino acids: CASSPMGEGGGYTF.

The chain is built from TRBV11-2 and TRBJ2-1; weak D call: TRBD2 (5 bases). V shed 5 bases and J shed 2 bases, with 16 bases lying between them. This CDR3 has 16 residues. Germline lookup yields CDR1 SGHAT and CDR2 FQNNGV. The CDR3 spells CASSREGVRAYNEQFF. The CDR3 DNA reads TGTGCCAGCAGCCGCGAGGGAGTGCGGGCCTACAATGAGCAGTTCTTC.

V is TRBV7-2 and J is TRBJ1-2, with TRBD1 matching over 7 bases. Germline trimming cut 0 bases from V and 3 bases from J; bases unmatched to any gene: 7. The germline V gene encodes CDR1 SGHTA and CDR2 FQGNSA. The length of the CDR3 is 16 residues. DNA for the CDR3: TGTGCCAGCAGCTTAGCGGGGACAGTGAACTACTATGGCTACACCTTC. Its translation is CASSLAGTVNYYGYTF.

The gene calls are TRBV18 and TRBJ1-1; D gene unclear. There are 14 residues in the CDR3. The V end was cut by 0 bases, the J end by 5 bases, with 10 bases between. Germline lookup yields CDR1 KGHSH and CDR2 LQKENI. The CDR3 nucleotides read TGTGCCAGCTCACCACCCGAGAAAAGAACTGAAGCTTTCTTT. It specifies CASSPPEKRTEAFF.

The rearrangement joins TRBV9 to TRBJ1-6, with D maybe TRBD1 (5 bases). V was cut by 5 bases and J by 10 bases, with 25 bases left in between. Germline CDR1 SGDLS, CDR2 YYNGEE. The CDR3 is made up of 17 amino acids. CDR3 sequence (DNA): TGTGCCAGCAGTGACTCCCTGGCAGGGCCCCCTCGATCACCCCTCCACTTT. Its translation: CASSDSLAGPPRSPLHF.

The V gene is TRBV5-6, the J gene TRBJ2-1; 8 bases are shared with TRBD1. Germline V CDR1 and CDR2: SGHDT, YYEEEE. This CDR3 comprises 13 residues. J lost 6 bases, V lost 4 bases, and 3 bases had no gene match. CDR3 in amino acids: CASSRTGSNEQFF. CDR3 bases: TGTGCCAGCAGCCGGACAGGGTCCAATGAGCAGTTCTTC.

The V and J genes are TRBV28 and TRBJ1-1; possible D gene TRBD1, 5 bases. Germline V CDR1 and CDR2: MDHEN, SYDVKM. Deletions cut 2 bases from V and 7 bases from J, with 17 bases between. CDR3 length: 15 amino acids. In DNA form, the CDR3 reads TGTGCCAGCAGTTTAAGCCAGGGAACTTGGTTTGAAGCTTTCTTT. Amino acid sequence: CASSLSQGTWFEAFF.

V is TRBV3-1 (or the pseudogene TRBV3-2) and J is TRBJ1-4; D is unresolved. The CDR3 contains 14 residues. Trimming removed 2 bases at V and 5 bases at J, with 9 bases between. Germline V gene data show CDR1 as LGHDT and CDR2 as YNNKEL (reference sequence). CDR3 sequence reads: CASSQRWRNEKLFF. The CDR3 DNA reads TGTGCCAGCAGCCAAAGATGGAGAAATGAAAAACTGTTTTTT.

This sequence joins TRBV19 and TRBJ1-2; D might be TRBD1 (5 bases). CDR3 size: 15 residues. CDR1 and CDR2 from the germline V gene are LNHDA and SQIVND (reference sequence). V gave up 2 bases and J gave up 6 bases, with 16 bases separating them. CDR3 loop: CASSIYRPGYNGYTF. Written as DNA, the CDR3 is TGTGCCAGTAGTATATACCGTCCAGGGTATAATGGCTACACCTTC.

As DNA, the CDR3 is TGTGCCAGCAGCTTGGCCCCTGGGACAGTCTCTGGAAACACCATATATTTT. Its protein is CASSLAPGTVSGNTIYF. The genes are TRBV5-4 and TRBJ1-3, with 7 bases identical to TRBD1. Germline CDR1 SGHNT, CDR2 YYREEE (reference sequence). The CDR3 runs 17 residues. The J segment lost 0 bases and the V segment lost 0 bases, leaving 6 bases of the junction unmatched.

CDR3 nucleotides: TGTGCCAGCAGCAAGACACCCCTTACGCAGTATTTT. Amino acid sequence: CASSKTPLTQYF. The chain links TRBV12-3 or TRBV12-4 to TRBJ2-3, with D unclear. The germline V and J ends were trimmed by 6 bases and 8 bases, with 12 bases remaining between them. This CDR3 is built from 12 residues.

This clone appeared a single time. The CDR3 region is CASSGLAGRETQYF. The CDR3 nucleotides are TGTGCCAGCAGCGGACTAGCGGGGAGGGAGACCCAGTACTTC. This chain links TRBV13 with TRBJ2-5; 12 positions match TRBD2. V lost 5 bases to trimming and J lost 5 bases; unmatched junction nucleotides: 3. CDR1 PRHDT and CDR2 FYEKMQ come from the germline V gene (reference sequence). The CDR3 is 14 residues long.

V and J are TRBV7-6 and TRBJ2-5; no firm D call. This CDR3 is built from 15 residues. V lost 4 bases and J 5 bases, leaving 17 bases between the germline ends. Germline assignment: CDR1 SGHVS and CDR2 FNYEAQ. The CDR3 region is CASSSRVPHFETQYF. The CDR3 bases are TGTGCCAGCAGCTCTAGAGTCCCGCATTTTGAGACCCAGTACTTC.

The gene calls are TRBV7-2 and TRBJ2-1, with 9 bases identical to TRBD2. This CDR3 has 15 residues. The J segment lost 4 bases and the V segment lost 5 bases, leaving 6 bases of the junction unmatched. Germline V gene lookup returns CDR1 SGHTA and CDR2 FQGNSA. CDR3 protein: CASSVSGGPYNEQFF. In DNA form, the CDR3 reads TGTGCCAGCAGCGTTAGCGGGGGTCCTTACAATGAGCAGTTCTTC. The full variable domain, in which reference TRBV7-2 and TRBJ2-1 provide the parts outside the CDR3, is GAGVSQSPSNKVTEKGKDVELRCDPISGHTALYWYRQSLGQGLEFLIYFQGNSAPDKSGLPSDRFSAERTGGSVSTLTIQRTQQEDSAVYLCASSVSGGPYNEQFFGPGTRLTVL.

This sequence joins TRBV13 and TRBJ2-5; D not resolved. The CDR3 has 15 residues. V lost 5 bases, J lost 1 base, and 14 bases lay in between. The germline CDR1 and CDR2 sequences are PRHDT and FYEKMQ (reference sequence). The CDR3 DNA follows: TGTGCCAGCAGCCTCGGTCCCACCATCCAAGAGACCCAGTACTTC. This gives the protein CASSLGPTIQETQYF.